The rows below give T cell receptor beta chains drawn from one sample of a study of blood T cell repertoires in COVID-19. Using immunoSEQ multiplex PCR, the repertoire was profiled, and TCRdb retains in-frame clones only, with some absent. The data show nearly 95,000 clones, around nine tenths seen once. The material sequenced was peripheral blood. These receptors all stem from a woman older than 75 with acute or convalescent COVID-19. The CDR3 runs from the conserved cysteine through the conserved F or W. The D gene is left open where the match is weak. Clone size, where shown, is once, few, many, or a class for clones that have expanded.

v_gene	abundance	j_gene	d_gene	CDR3nt	CDR3aa
TRBV5-1	once	TRBJ2-7	TRBD1	TGCGCCAGCAGGCGGACAGGCGATTCCTACGAGCAGTACTTC	CASRRTGDSYEQYF
TRBV9	.	TRBJ2-3	TRBD2	TGTGCCAGCAGCGACGAGGCGGGGGGCTCAGATACGCAGTATTTT	CASSDEAGGSDTQYF
TRBV7-9	.	TRBJ1-2	TRBD1	TGTGCCAGCAGCCCTCGGACAGGGCCCATTATCTATGGCTACACCTTC	CASSPRTGPIIYGYTF
TRBV5-6	.	TRBJ1-5	.	TGTGCCAGCAGCTTGGCTCCGGGTCAGCCCCAGCATTTT	CASSLAPGQPQHF
TRBV21-1	.	TRBJ2-6	.	TGTGCCAGCAGCAAAGAGGACGGGGACTCTGGGGCCAACGTCCTGACTTTC	CASSKEDGDSGANVLTF
TRBV5-1	.	TRBJ1-3	.	TGCGCCAGCAGCCCGGGACATCCCTCTGGAAACACCATATATTTT	CASSPGHPSGNTIYF
TRBV15	.	TRBJ2-7	.	TGTGCCACCAGCAGACCCGATGAGGGTTCTGGCGAGCAGTACTTC	CATSRPDEGSGEQYF
TRBV4-2	.	TRBJ1-2	TRBD1	TGTGCCAGCAGCCAAGTCGCGGGACAGGGAGGAGGCTACACCTTC	CASSQVAGQGGGYTF
TRBV28	.	TRBJ1-1	.	TGTGCCAGCAGTCCTCCGAAGCCCACTGAAGCTTTCTTT	CASSPPKPTEAFF
TRBV29-1	.	TRBJ1-1	.	TGCAGCGTTGATAAGGGAGCTGAAGCTTTCTTT	CSVDKGAEAFF
TRBV19	.	TRBJ2-7	TRBD1	TGTGCCAGTAGTATCGCAGGGGGTTTTTACGAGCAGTACTTC	CASSIAGGFYEQYF
TRBV5-1	.	TRBJ2-2	TRBD2	TGCGCCAGCAGCTTGGCCGGGACTAGCGGGAGATACGGGGAGCTGTTTTTT	CASSLAGTSGRYGELFF
TRBV10-3	.	TRBJ2-2	TRBD1	TGTGCCACAGCCACCGGGACAGGGGGCGATATCGGGGAGCTGTTTTTT	CATATGTGGDIGELFF
TRBV6-5	.	TRBJ1-1	TRBD1	TGTGCCAGCAGAACAGGGGGCATAACTGAAGCTTTCTTT	CASRTGGITEAFF
TRBV5-1	.	TRBJ1-4	TRBD1	TGCGCCAGCAGCTTGGGACAGGGGGCCGGACGTGAAAAACTGTTTTTT	CASSLGQGAGREKLFF
TRBV6-5	.	TRBJ1-1	TRBD1	TGTGCCAGCGACCCACAGGGGATCGGAGCTTTCTTT	CASDPQGIGAFF
TRBV9	.	TRBJ1-1	.	TGTGCCAGCAGCGTATCGCCCGCCGGGGGGACTGAAGCTTTCTTT	CASSVSPAGGTEAFF
TRBV2	.	TRBJ1-1	.	TGTGCCAGCAGTGCAGGTCTTTATGGGAACACTGAAGCTTTCTTT	CASSAGLYGNTEAFF
TRBV3-1/TRBV3-2	.	TRBJ1-1	.	TGTGCCAGCAGCCATGCGGGGAGGAACACTGAAGCTTTCTTT	CASSHAGRNTEAFF
TRBV6-2/TRBV6-3	.	TRBJ2-7	.	TGTGCCAGCAGCCCGGTGGAGCTTTCGCCTTCCTACGAGCAGTACTTC	CASSPVELSPSYEQYF